This TCR beta chain originates from a study of blood T cell repertoires in COVID-19. In the study overall: Samples taken during acute and convalescent COVID-19 were collected in the United States, Italy and Spain.

The V and J ends lost 5 bases and 9 bases respectively, with 23 bases between them. Germline CDR1 reads SGHTA; CDR2 reads FQGTGA. The CDR3 totals 16 residues. Sequenced by immunoSEQ multiplex PCR; TCRdb stores in-frame clones only, minus some. Altogether roughly 150,000 clones are present, 81% being singletons, with the ten largest covering around 10%. Sequencing input: peripheral blood. V gene TRBV7-3 combines with J gene TRBJ2-1; D might be TRBD1 (6 bases). The sequence derives from a man between 60 and 75 years old with active or convalescent COVID-19. The CDR3 DNA follows: TGTGCCAGCAGCCCCCAAGGGCAGGGGACGGGTGGTGAGCAGTTCTTC. Its translation is CASSPQGQGTGGEQFF. Filled out from reference TRBV7-3 and TRBJ2-1, the complete variable domain reads GAGVSQTPSNKVTEKGKYVELRCDPISGHTALYWYRQSLGQGPEFLIYFQGTGAADDSGLPNDRFFAVRPEGSVSTLKIQRTERGDSAVYLCASSPQGQGTGGEQFFGPGTRLTVL.